This entry is about one T cell receptor (beta chain). Its antigen is unidentified. Trimming took 4 bases from V and 7 from J; bases not matched to a gene: 12. This CDR3 contains 17 residues. Germline CDR1 is SGHDN and CDR2 is FVKESK. Only in-frame clones appear in the TCRdb table, and some are missing; sequencing was by immunoSEQ multiplex PCR. The table includes tens of thousands of clones, 88% detected once. This sample was included in a study of identifying expanded T cells in peripheral blood. Regarding the study as a whole: Variance in clone template counts between approximately two-week samples significantly increased with total template count across all healthy donors.

The J gene is TRBJ2-2, the V gene TRBV14; TRBD1 matches 10 bases. Sample: blood. This sequence was found in a person between 18 and 75 years old in good health. In nucleotides, the CDR3 is TGTGCCAGCAGCCGGAATGGAGACAGGGGGCGCTTCGGGGAGCTGTTTTTT. Translating it yields CASSRNGDRGRFGELFF.